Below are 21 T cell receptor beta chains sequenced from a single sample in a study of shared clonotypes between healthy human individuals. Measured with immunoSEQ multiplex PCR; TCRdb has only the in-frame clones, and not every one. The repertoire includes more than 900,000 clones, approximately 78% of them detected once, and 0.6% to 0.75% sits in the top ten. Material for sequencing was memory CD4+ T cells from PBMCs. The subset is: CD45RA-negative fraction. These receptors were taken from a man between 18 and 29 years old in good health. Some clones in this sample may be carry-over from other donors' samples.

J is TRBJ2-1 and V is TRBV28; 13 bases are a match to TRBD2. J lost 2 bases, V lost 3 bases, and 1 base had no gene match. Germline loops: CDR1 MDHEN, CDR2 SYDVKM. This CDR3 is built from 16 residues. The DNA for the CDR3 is TGTGCCAGCAGTTTTGGACTAGCGGGAGCCTACAATGAGCAGTTCTTC. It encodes CASSFGLAGAYNEQFF. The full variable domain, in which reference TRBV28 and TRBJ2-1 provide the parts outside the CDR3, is DVKVTQSSRYLVKRTGEKVFLECVQDMDHENMFWYRQDPGLGLRLIYFSYDVKMKEKGDIPEGYSVSREKKERFSLILESASTNQTSMYLCASSFGLAGAYNEQFFGPGTRLTVL.

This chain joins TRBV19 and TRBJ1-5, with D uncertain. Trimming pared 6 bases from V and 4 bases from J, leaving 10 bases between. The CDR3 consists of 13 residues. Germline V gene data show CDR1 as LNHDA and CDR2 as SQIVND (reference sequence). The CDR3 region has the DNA TGTGCCAGTAGGCAATCTTTTAATCAGCCCCAGCATTTT. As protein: CASRQSFNQPQHF.

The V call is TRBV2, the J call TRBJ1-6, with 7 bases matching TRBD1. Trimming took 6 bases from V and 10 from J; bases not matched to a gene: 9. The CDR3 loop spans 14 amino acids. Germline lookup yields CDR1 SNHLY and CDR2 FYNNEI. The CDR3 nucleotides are TGTGCCAGCAGAGAGGGACAGTACAAGTCACCCCTCCACTTT. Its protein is CASREGQYKSPLHF.

The CDR3 spells CASIRQGYYGYTF. The CDR3 DNA follows: TGTGCCAGCATCCGACAAGGCTACTATGGCTACACCTTC. The V and J genes are TRBV6-6 and TRBJ1-2; D is unclear. Germline loops: CDR1 MNHNY, CDR2 SVGAGI (reference sequence). V lost 7 bases, J lost 3 bases, and 12 bases lay in between. The CDR3 runs to 13 residues.

Here the CDR3 reads CASSSSFEGEKLFF. Here the CDR3 DNA reads TGTGCCAGCTCATCCAGTTTTGAAGGTGAAAAACTGTTTTTT. The chain uses TRBV18 and TRBJ1-4, with no clear D. CDR3 size: 14 residues. CDR1 and CDR2 (germline): KGHSH, LQKENI. V lost 5 bases, J lost 7 bases, and 14 bases lay in between.

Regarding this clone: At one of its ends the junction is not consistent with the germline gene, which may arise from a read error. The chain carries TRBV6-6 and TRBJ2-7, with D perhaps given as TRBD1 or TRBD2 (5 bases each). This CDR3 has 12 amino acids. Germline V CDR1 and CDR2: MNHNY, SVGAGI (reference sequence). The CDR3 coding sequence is TGTGCCACCTTGTCGAGGGGCGGGCCGCTCTTCTTC. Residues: CATLSRGGPLFF.

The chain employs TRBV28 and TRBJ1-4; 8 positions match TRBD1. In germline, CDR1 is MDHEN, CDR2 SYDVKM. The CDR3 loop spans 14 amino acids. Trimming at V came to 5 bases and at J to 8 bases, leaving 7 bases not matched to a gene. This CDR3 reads CASSGTGAGEKLFF. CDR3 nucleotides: TGTGCCAGCAGTGGGACAGGAGCCGGAGAAAAACTGTTTTTT.

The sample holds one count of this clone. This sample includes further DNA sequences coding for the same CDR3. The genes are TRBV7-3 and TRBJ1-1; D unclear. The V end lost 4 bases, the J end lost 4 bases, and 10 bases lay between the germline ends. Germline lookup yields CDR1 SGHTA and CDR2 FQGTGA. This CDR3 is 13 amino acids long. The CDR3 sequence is CASSSHMGTEAFF. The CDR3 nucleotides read TGTGCCAGCAGCTCCCACATGGGCACTGAAGCTTTCTTT.

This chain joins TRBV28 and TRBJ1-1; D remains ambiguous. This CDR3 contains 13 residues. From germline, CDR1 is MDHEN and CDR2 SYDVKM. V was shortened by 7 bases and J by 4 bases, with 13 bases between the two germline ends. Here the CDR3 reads CASKTIRGTEAFF. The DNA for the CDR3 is TGTGCCAGCAAAACTATTCGGGGCACTGAAGCTTTCTTT. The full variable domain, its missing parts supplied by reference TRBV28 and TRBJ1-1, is DVKVTQSSRYLVKRTGEKVFLECVQDMDHENMFWYRQDPGLGLRLIYFSYDVKMKEKGDIPEGYSVSREKKERFSLILESASTNQTSMYLCASKTIRGTEAFFGQGTRLTVV.

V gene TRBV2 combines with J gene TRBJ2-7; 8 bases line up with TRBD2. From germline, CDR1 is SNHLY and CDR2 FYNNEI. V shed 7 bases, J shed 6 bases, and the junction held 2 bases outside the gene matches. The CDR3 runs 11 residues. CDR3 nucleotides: TGTGCCAGCATGCGGGAGGTCGAGCAGTACTTC. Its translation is CASMREVEQYF.

The CDR3 nucleotides are TGCGCCAGCAGGGACCCCCGCGGCAACTATGGCTACACCTTC. As protein: CASRDPRGNYGYTF. This chain links TRBV5-1 with TRBJ1-2; the D is unclear. V gave up 5 bases and J gave up 2 bases, with 13 bases separating them. The CDR3 runs 14 residues. CDR1 is SGHRS and CDR2 is YFSETQ in the germline V gene.

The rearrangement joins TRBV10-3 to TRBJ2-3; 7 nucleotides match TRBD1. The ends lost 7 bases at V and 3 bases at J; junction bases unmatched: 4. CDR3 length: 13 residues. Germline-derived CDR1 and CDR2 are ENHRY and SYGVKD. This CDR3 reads CAIMGTATDTQYF. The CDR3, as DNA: TGTGCCATCATGGGGACAGCAACAGATACGCAGTATTTT.

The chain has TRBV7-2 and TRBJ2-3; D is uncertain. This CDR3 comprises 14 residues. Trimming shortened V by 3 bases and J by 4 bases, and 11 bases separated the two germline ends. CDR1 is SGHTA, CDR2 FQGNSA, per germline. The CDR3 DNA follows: TGTGCCAGCAGCTTCCCCATAGTCTCAGATACGCAGTATTTT. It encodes CASSFPIVSDTQYF.

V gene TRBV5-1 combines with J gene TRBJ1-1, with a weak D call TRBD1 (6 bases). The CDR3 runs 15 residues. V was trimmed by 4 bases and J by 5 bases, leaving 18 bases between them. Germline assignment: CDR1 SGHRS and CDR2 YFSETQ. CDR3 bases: TGCGCCAGCAGCCCAGGGGACCCGGGAGGGACTGAAGCTTTCTTT. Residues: CASSPGDPGGTEAFF.

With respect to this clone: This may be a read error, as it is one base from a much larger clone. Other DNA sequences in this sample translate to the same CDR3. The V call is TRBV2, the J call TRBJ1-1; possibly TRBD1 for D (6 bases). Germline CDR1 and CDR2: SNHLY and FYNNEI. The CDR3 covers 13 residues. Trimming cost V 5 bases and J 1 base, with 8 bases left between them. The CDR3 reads CASSLRGNTEAFF. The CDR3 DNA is TGTGCCAGCAGTCTCAGGGGGAACACTGAAGCTTTCTTT.

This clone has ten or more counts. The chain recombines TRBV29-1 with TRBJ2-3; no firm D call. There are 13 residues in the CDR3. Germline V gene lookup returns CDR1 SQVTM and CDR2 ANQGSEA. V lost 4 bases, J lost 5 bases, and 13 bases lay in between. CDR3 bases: TGCAGCGTTGTGTTCCCCGGAAGAGATACGCAGTATTTT. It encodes CSVVFPGRDTQYF.

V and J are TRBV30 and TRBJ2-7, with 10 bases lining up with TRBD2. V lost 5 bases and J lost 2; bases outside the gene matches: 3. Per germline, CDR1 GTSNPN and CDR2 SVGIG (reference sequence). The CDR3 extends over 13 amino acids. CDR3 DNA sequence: TGTGCCTGGGCGGGACTAGCGCCCTACGAGCAGTACTTC. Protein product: CAWAGLAPYEQYF.

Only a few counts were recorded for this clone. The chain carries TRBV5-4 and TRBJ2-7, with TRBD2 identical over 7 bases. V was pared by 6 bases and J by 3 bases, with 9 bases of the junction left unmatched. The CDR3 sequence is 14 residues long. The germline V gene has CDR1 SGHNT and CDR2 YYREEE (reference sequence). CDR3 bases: TGTGCCAGCACCGCGGAGGCTAGCGGCTACGAGCAGTACTTC. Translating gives CASTAEASGYEQYF. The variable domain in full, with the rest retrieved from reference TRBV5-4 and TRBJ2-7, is ETGVTQSPTHLIKTRGQQVTLRCSSQSGHNTVSWYQQALGQGPQFIFQYYREEENGRGNFPPRFSGLQFPNYSSELNVNALELDDSALYLCASTAEASGYEQYFGPGTRLTVT.

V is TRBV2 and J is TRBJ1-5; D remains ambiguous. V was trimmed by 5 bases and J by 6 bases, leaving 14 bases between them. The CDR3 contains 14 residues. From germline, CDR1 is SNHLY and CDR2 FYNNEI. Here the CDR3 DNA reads TGTGCCAGCAGTTTGGAGGGTTCGGGTCAGCCCCAGCATTTT. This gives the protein CASSLEGSGQPQHF.

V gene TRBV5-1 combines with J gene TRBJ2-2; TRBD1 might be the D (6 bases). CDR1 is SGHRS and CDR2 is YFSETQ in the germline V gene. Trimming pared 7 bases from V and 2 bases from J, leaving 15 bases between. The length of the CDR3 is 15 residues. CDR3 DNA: TGCGCCAGCTCGACCGGGACAACCAACACCGGGGAGCTGTTTTTT. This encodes CASSTGTTNTGELFF.

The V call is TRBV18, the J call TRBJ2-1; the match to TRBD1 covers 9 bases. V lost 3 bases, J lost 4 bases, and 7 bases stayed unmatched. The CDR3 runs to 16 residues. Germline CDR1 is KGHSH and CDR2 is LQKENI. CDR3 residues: CASSPRRDRAYNEQFF. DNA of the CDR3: TGTGCCAGCTCACCTCGCCGGGACAGGGCATACAATGAGCAGTTCTTC.